Each of the 18 T cell receptor beta chains below was sequenced from the same sample in a study of control samples from healthy donors and cancer patients. TCRdb's copy holds only in-frame clones and misses some; the assay was immunoSEQ multiplex PCR. The table records about 160,000 clones, 85% to 90% of them present only once. The source material was blood. The receptors were sampled from a man younger than 40 in good health.

The chain is built from TRBV24-1 and TRBJ1-2; D possibly corresponds to TRBD1 (5 bases). Germline assignment: CDR1 KGHDR and CDR2 SFDVKD. This CDR3 has 15 residues. V lost 0 bases to trimming and J lost 7 bases, with 14 bases between them. The CDR3 DNA follows: TGTGCCACCAGTGATTTGGCGACCGGGACGGGTGGCTACACCTTC. Translating gives CATSDLATGTGGYTF.

Concerning this clone itself: This same CDR3 is encoded by further DNA sequences in the sample. The chain has TRBV5-1 and TRBJ1-1; D not certain. The CDR3 has 14 residues. Between the trimmed V and J ends, which lost 0 bases and 1 base, there was a span of 7 bases. Germline V lookup: CDR1 SGHRS, CDR2 YFSETQ. The CDR3 is CASSLGAGNTEAFF. The CDR3 DNA is TGCGCCAGCAGCTTGGGCGCGGGGAACACTGAAGCTTTCTTT.

The chain recombines TRBV29-1 with TRBJ2-1, with D possibly being TRBD2 (6 bases). This CDR3 is 17 amino acids long. Germline V lookup: CDR1 SQVTM, CDR2 ANQGSEA. The ends were cut back, 4 bases at V and 0 bases at J, with 19 bases in the middle. The CDR3 reads CSVGGDELASSYNEQFF. In DNA, the CDR3 is TGCAGCGTTGGGGGGGATGAACTAGCCAGCTCCTACAATGAGCAGTTCTTC.

The rearrangement joins TRBV30 to TRBJ1-1; D gene unclear. V lost 5 bases to trimming and J lost 0 bases, with 4 bases between them. Germline V gene data show CDR1 as GTSNPN and CDR2 as SVGIG (reference sequence). The CDR3 runs to 11 residues. CDR3 region: CAWAMNTEAFF. The CDR3 nucleotides read TGTGCCTGGGCGATGAACACTGAAGCTTTCTTT. The variable domain in full, completed from reference TRBV30 and TRBJ1-1, reads SQTIHQWPATLVQPVGSPLSLECTVEGTSNPNLYWYRQAAGRGLQLLFYSVGIGQISSEVPQNLSASRPQDRQFILSSKKLLLSDSGFYLCAWAMNTEAFFGQGTRLTVV.

The V call is TRBV9, the J call TRBJ1-2; D gene ambiguous. Per germline, CDR1 SGDLS and CDR2 YYNGEE. The V gene lost 0 bases and the J gene lost 8 bases, with 14 bases spanning the gap. The CDR3 is 14 amino acids. The CDR3: CASSVVSRVEGYTF. The CDR3 region has the DNA TGTGCCAGCAGCGTAGTTTCCCGGGTGGAGGGCTACACCTTC.

The CDR3 DNA reads TGTGCCAGCAGTACCGGACGGTTAAGCACAGATACGCAGTATTTT. This translates into CASSTGRLSTDTQYF. The chain combines TRBV2 with TRBJ2-3; D not certain. Germline lookup yields CDR1 SNHLY and CDR2 FYNNEI. CDR3 size: 15 residues. V was cut by 5 bases and J by 0 bases, with 12 bases left in between.

The chain recombines TRBV18 with TRBJ2-1; D is ambiguous. V lost 0 bases, J lost 6 bases, and 12 bases lay in between. This CDR3 has 15 amino acids. Germline CDR1 KGHSH, CDR2 LQKENI. The CDR3 sequence: CASSPPRIAGNEQFF. In nucleotides, the CDR3 is TGTGCCAGCTCACCACCGAGGATAGCCGGCAATGAGCAGTTCTTC.

V is TRBV14 and J is TRBJ1-1; a weak D match, TRBD1 (5 bases). The CDR3 length is 12 residues. Trimming left V 0 bases short and J 10 bases short, with 9 bases between. Germline-derived CDR1 and CDR2 are SGHDN and FVKESK. The CDR3 DNA sequence: TGTGCCAGCAGCCAAGAGTGGGGGGGAGCTTTCTTT. Translated, it gives CASSQEWGGAFF. The full variable domain, in which reference TRBV14 and TRBJ1-1 provide the parts outside the CDR3, is EAGVTQFPSHSVIEKGQTVTLRCDPISGHDNLYWYRRVMGKEIKFLLHFVKESKQDESGMPNNRFLAERTGGTYSTLKVQPAELEDSGVYFCASSQEWGGAFFGQGTRLTVV.

The chain couples TRBV5-1 to TRBJ2-5, with D possibly TRBD2 on 6 matching bases. Germline CDR1 SGHRS, CDR2 YFSETQ. There are 15 residues in the CDR3. V lost 3 bases, J lost 0 bases, and 12 bases lay in between. CDR3 DNA sequence: TGCGCCAGCAGCTCCGGGACTTTGTACCAAGAGACCCAGTACTTC. Its translation is CASSSGTLYQETQYF.

V is TRBV2 and J is TRBJ1-6, with D possibly TRBD1 on 6 matching bases. Trimming removed 7 bases at V and 8 bases at J, with 15 bases between. Per the germline V gene, CDR1 is SNHLY and CDR2 is FYNNEI. The CDR3 has 14 residues. The CDR3 loop is CASIRGADDSPLHF. The CDR3 DNA sequence: TGTGCCAGCATCCGGGGGGCAGACGATTCACCCCTCCACTTT.

The chain employs TRBV10-3 and TRBJ1-5; 9 bases match TRBD1. This CDR3 comprises 14 residues. Losses at the gene ends were 0 bases for V and 6 bases for J; bases not matched to a gene: 0. The V gene's germline CDR1 is ENHRY and CDR2 SYGVKD. The CDR3 loop is CAISESTGGQPQHF. As DNA, the CDR3 is TGTGCCATCAGTGAGTCGACAGGGGGTCAGCCCCAGCATTTT.

V is TRBV29-1 and J is TRBJ2-7; D is unclear. The V end was cut by 4 bases, the J end by 0 bases, with 7 bases between. The germline CDR1 and CDR2 sequences are SQVTM and ANQGSEA. The CDR3 totals 12 residues. The CDR3 is CSVGATSYEQYF. CDR3 nucleotide sequence: TGCAGCGTTGGAGCGACCTCCTACGAGCAGTACTTC.

This chain connects TRBV5-6 to TRBJ2-1; tentative D call: TRBD1 (5 bases). V was shortened by 5 bases and J by 2 bases, with 11 bases between the two germline ends. The V gene's germline CDR1 is SGHDT and CDR2 YYEEEE. CDR3 length equals 14 residues. CDR3 coding DNA: TGTGCCAGCAGGGGGCTAGACCCCTACAATGAGCAGTTCTTC. This encodes CASRGLDPYNEQFF.

A few counts support this clone. The chain has TRBV3-1 (or the pseudogene TRBV3-2) and TRBJ1-1; D gene uncertain. V was cut by 2 bases and J by 4 bases, with 11 bases left in between. The CDR3 runs 14 residues. CDR1 and CDR2 from the germline V gene are LGHDT and YNNKEL (reference sequence). CDR3 sequence: CASSQYRIRTEAFF. CDR3 nucleotide sequence: TGTGCCAGCAGCCAATACAGAATACGCACTGAAGCTTTCTTT.

The rearrangement links TRBV20-1 to TRBJ1-2, with no clear D. V was shortened by 3 bases and J by 5 bases, with 10 bases between the two germline ends. The length of the CDR3 is 12 residues. Germline CDR1 reads DFQATT; CDR2 reads SNEGSKA (reference sequence). The CDR3 DNA reads TGCAGTGCTAGTCAGAGACTTTATGGCTACACCTTC. Translation gives CSASQRLYGYTF.

V is TRBV5-3 and J is TRBJ1-1; D is unclear. TRBV5-3 counts as an open reading frame of uncertain function. Trimming stripped 1 base from V and 3 bases from J, with 19 bases between. The CDR3 runs 17 residues. The CDR3 reads CARSLNRVSVWDTEAFF. The CDR3 DNA follows: TGTGCCAGAAGCTTGAATAGGGTTTCGGTCTGGGACACTGAAGCTTTCTTT.

The gene calls are TRBV7-3 and TRBJ2-2; 11 bases are a match to TRBD1. Germline-derived CDR1 and CDR2 are SGHTA and FQGTGA. V shed 4 bases, J shed 6 bases, and the junction held 7 bases outside the gene matches. The CDR3 is 16 residues long. CDR3 nucleotides: TGTGCCAGCAGCTCGGGGGACAGGGGGAAAGCCGGGGAGCTGTTTTTT. Protein sequence: CASSSGDRGKAGELFF.

J is TRBJ2-2 and V is TRBV18, with unresolved D. V gave up 3 bases and J gave up 7 bases, with 6 bases separating them. The CDR3 is 12 residues long. Per germline, CDR1 KGHSH and CDR2 LQKENI. CDR3 DNA: TGTGCCAGCTCACCCGCAGACGGGGAGCTGTTTTTT. Protein product: CASSPADGELFF.